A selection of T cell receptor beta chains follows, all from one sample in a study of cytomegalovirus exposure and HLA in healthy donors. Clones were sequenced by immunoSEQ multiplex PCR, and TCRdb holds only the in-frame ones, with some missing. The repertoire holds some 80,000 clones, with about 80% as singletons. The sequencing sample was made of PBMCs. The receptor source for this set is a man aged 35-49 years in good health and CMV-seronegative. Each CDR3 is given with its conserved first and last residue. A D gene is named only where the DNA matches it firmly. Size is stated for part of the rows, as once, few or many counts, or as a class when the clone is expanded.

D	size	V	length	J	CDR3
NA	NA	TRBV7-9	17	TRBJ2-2	CASSPERQTANTGELFF
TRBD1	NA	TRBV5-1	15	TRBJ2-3	CASSLRGQGTDTQYF
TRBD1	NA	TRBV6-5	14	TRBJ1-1	CASSSDRANTEAFF
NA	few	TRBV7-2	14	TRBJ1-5	CASSLVGGNQPQHF
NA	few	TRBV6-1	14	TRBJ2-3	CASTWRFSTDTQYF
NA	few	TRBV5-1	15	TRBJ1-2	CASSLGQGRDYGYTF
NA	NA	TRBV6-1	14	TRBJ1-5	CASRAGQGNQPQHF
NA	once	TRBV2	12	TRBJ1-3	CARRTVDATIYF
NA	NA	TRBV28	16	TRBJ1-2	CASSRTGFAHVAGYTF
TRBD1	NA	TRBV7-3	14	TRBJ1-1	CASSRGQGNTEAFF
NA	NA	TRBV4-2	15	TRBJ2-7	CASSRRQENTYEQYF
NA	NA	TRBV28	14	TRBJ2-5	CASSGYRKQETQYF
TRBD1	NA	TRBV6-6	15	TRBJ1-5	CASRPTGVGNQPQHF
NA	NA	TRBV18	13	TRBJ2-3	CASSPPGTDTQYF
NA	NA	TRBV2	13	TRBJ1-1	CASSGDMNTEAFF
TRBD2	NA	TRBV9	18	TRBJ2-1	CASSIAGGSIHSYNEQFF
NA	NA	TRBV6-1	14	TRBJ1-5	CATQWGREEGPQHF
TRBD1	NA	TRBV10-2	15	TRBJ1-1	CASSGAGGLNTEAFF
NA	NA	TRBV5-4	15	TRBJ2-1	CASRGDTRSYNEQFF
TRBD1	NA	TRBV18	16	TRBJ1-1	CASSLMAGGPNTEAFF
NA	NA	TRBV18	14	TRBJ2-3	CASSRAGATDTQYF
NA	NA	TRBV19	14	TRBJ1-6	CASTLDSGRSPLHF
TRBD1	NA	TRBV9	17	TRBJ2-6	CASSSGQGTLGANVLTF